This paragraph reports one T cell receptor beta chain. This CDR3 has 14 residues. With 5 bases clipped from V and 4 bases from J, the junction kept 5 bases outside the gene matches. Germline V CDR1 and CDR2: MNHEY, SMNVEV (reference sequence). This specimen comes from a study of cytomegalovirus exposure and HLA in healthy donors. The PCR made use of 60 Vbeta and 13 Jbeta primers. TCRdb's copy holds only in-frame clones and misses some; the assay was immunoSEQ multiplex PCR. The data contain 200,000 to 250,000 clones, 60% to 85% of them singletons. The sample consisted of PBMCs. The sequence derives from a man aged 35-49 years in good health and CMV-seronegative. V is TRBV27 and J is TRBJ1-2; TRBD1 agrees at 9 bases. This CDR3 reads CASSPTGGFYGYTF. The DNA for the CDR3 is TGTGCCAGCAGTCCCACAGGGGGCTTCTATGGCTACACCTTC.